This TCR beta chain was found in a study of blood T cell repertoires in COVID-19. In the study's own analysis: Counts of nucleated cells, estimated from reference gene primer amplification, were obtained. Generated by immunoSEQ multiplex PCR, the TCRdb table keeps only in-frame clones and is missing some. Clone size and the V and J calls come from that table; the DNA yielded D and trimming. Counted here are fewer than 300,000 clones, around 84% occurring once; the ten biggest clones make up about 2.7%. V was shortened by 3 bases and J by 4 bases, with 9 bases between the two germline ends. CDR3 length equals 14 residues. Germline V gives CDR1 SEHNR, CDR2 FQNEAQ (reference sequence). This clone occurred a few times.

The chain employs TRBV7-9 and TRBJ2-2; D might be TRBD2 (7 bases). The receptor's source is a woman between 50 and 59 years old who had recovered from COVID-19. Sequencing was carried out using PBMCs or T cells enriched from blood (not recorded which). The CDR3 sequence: CASSLRGGTGELFF. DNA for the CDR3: TGTGCCAGCAGCTTGAGGGGGGGCACCGGGGAGCTGTTTTTT.